What follows are 17 T cell receptor beta chains derived from one specimen sequenced in a study of shared clonotypes between healthy human individuals. The table came from immunoSEQ multiplex PCR; TCRdb's copy has only in-frame clones and leaves some out. The sample records about 1.1 million clones, approximately 77% being singletons. Input material: memory CD4+ T cells from PBMCs. The subset was: CD45RA-negative fraction. Receptor source: a young man in good health. Some clones in this sample may be carry-over from other donors' samples.

This chain links TRBV6-4 with TRBJ2-3, with TRBD2 as a possible D gene (6 bases). Germline V CDR1 and CDR2: MRHNA, SNTAGT. This CDR3 contains 15 residues. Trimming took 7 bases from V and 0 from J, leaving 14 bases between them. The CDR3, as DNA: TGTGCCAGCAAGCCAGTAGCGGCTAGCACAGATACGCAGTATTTT. Its translation is CASKPVAASTDTQYF.

The chain employs TRBV6-6 and TRBJ2-3, with 12 bases lining up with TRBD2. With 7 bases clipped from V and 5 bases from J, the junction kept 7 bases outside the gene matches. The CDR3 has 15 amino acids. Germline lookup yields CDR1 MNHNY and CDR2 SVGAGI (reference sequence). The CDR3 loop reads CASTRLAGVGDTQYF. CDR3 coding DNA: TGTGCCAGCACCCGACTAGCGGGAGTAGGAGATACGCAGTATTTT.

The chain carries TRBV7-3 and TRBJ2-3; 10 bases are a match to TRBD1. The CDR3 runs to 15 residues. The germline V gene has CDR1 SGHTA and CDR2 FQGTGA. Trimming removed 6 bases from V and 6 bases from J; junction bases left unmatched: 9. CDR3 DNA: TGTGCCAGCAGTTTGACAGGGGGCGTTGGGGATACGCAGTATTTT. Translated: CASSLTGGVGDTQYF.

This chain uses TRBV2 with TRBJ1-4; D might be TRBD1 (6 bases). Trimming left V 7 bases short and J 6 bases short, with 18 bases between. CDR3 length: 15 amino acids. The germline V gene encodes CDR1 SNHLY and CDR2 FYNNEI. The CDR3 loop is CASTRRQADDEKLFF. CDR3 DNA: TGTGCCAGCACCAGAAGACAGGCTGACGATGAAAAACTGTTTTTT.

The gene calls are TRBV21-1 and TRBJ2-7; the D call of TRBD2 is as the table states it, not checked on the DNA. TRBV21-1 is flagged as a pseudogene. This CDR3 spans 19 amino acids. In DNA form, the CDR3 reads TGTGCCAGCAGCAAAAATACGACTAGCGGGAGGCCAACGTCCTACGAGCAGTACTTC. This sequence encodes CASSKNTTSGRPTSYEQYF.

The V and J genes are TRBV6-5 and TRBJ2-5; D ambiguous. The CDR3 loop spans 15 amino acids. Trimming removed 5 bases at V and 7 bases at J, with 20 bases between. The germline V gene encodes CDR1 MNHEY and CDR2 SVGAGI. In DNA, the CDR3 is TGTGCCAGCAGTCGAGTCGCTAGGTCGCTGAGGACCCAGTACTTC. Its translation is CASSRVARSLRTQYF.

The CDR3: CASRTGLDTGELFF. As DNA, the CDR3 is TGTGCCAGCAGGACGGGACTAGACACCGGGGAGCTGTTTTTT. The chain joins TRBV4-2 to TRBJ2-2; the match to TRBD2 covers 8 bases. The ends lost 6 bases at V and 3 bases at J; junction bases unmatched: 3. Germline values: CDR1 LGHNA, CDR2 YNFKEQ. This CDR3 contains 14 residues.

The chain couples TRBV7-2 to TRBJ2-2; D is possibly TRBD2 (6 bases). The CDR3 loop spans 16 amino acids. Trimming removed 1 base from V and 6 bases from J, with 15 bases in between. The germline V gene has CDR1 SGHTA and CDR2 FQGNSA. As DNA, the CDR3 is TGTGCCAGCAGCTTAGTAGAAGGGAGGCGCTCCGGGGAGCTGTTTTTT. It yields the protein CASSLVEGRRSGELFF. Together with reference TRBV7-2 and TRBJ2-2, the CDR3 gives the full variable domain: GAGVSQSPSNKVTEKGKDVELRCDPISGHTALYWYRQSLGQGLEFLIYFQGNSAPDKSGLPSDRFSAERTGGSVSTLTIQRTQQEDSAVYLCASSLVEGRRSGELFFGEGSRLTVL.

V is TRBV9 and J is TRBJ2-3; 7 bases fit TRBD1. The germline V gene encodes CDR1 SGDLS and CDR2 YYNGEE. The trim removed 4 bases at V and 3 bases at J, leaving 5 bases unmatched. The CDR3 consists of 14 residues. The CDR3 protein is CASSPGQTTDTQYF. The CDR3 coding sequence is TGTGCCAGCAGCCCGGGACAGACAACAGATACGCAGTATTTT.

The J gene is TRBJ2-3, the V gene TRBV5-4; 7 positions agree with TRBD2. Trimming took 0 bases from V and 0 from J; bases not matched to a gene: 16. The CDR3 length is 20 residues. Looked up from germline, CDR1 is SGHNT and CDR2 is YYREEE (reference sequence). CDR3 nucleotides: TGTGCCAGCAGCTTGGAGAGGGGTAGTCGGGCTAGCGGCAGCACAGATACGCAGTATTTT. Protein sequence: CASSLERGSRASGSTDTQYF. The whole variable domain, remainder taken from reference TRBV5-4 and TRBJ2-3, is ETGVTQSPTHLIKTRGQQVTLRCSSQSGHNTVSWYQQALGQGPQFIFQYYREEENGRGNFPPRFSGLQFPNYSSELNVNALELDDSALYLCASSLERGSRASGSTDTQYFGPGTRLTVL.

This chain uses TRBV2 with TRBJ2-2; D possibly corresponds to TRBD1 (6 bases). This CDR3 region has 11 residues. Trimming took off 8 bases at V and 7 bases at J, with 8 bases between the two ends. Germline assignment: CDR1 SNHLY and CDR2 FYNNEI. CDR3 residues: CASHRDGELFF. CDR3 bases: TGTGCCAGCCACAGGGACGGGGAGCTGTTTTTT.

This clone was seen a few times. J is TRBJ2-2 and V is TRBV7-3; D unclear. The V end lost 4 bases, the J end lost 2 bases, and 11 bases lay between the germline ends. The germline V gene encodes CDR1 SGHTA and CDR2 FQGTGA. The CDR3 length is 15 residues. CDR3 amino acids: CASSSLILNTGELFF. CDR3 coding DNA: TGTGCCAGCAGCTCCCTAATTCTAAACACCGGGGAGCTGTTTTTT.

This sequence joins TRBV6-1 and TRBJ2-5; weak D call: TRBD2 (6 bases). The CDR3 consists of 15 residues. Per germline, CDR1 MNHNS and CDR2 SASEGT. Trimming cost V 6 bases and J 4 bases, with 18 bases left between them. The CDR3 nucleotides are TGTGCCAGCAGCCCTTGGGCTAGCGTCTTAGAGACCCAGTACTTC. Protein product: CASSPWASVLETQYF.

The genes are TRBV6-1 and TRBJ1-2; D is uncertain. The CDR3 is 14 amino acids. V was shortened by 2 bases and J by 5 bases, with 12 bases between the two germline ends. Germline V CDR1 and CDR2: MNHNS, SASEGT. The CDR3 loop is CASSELAGFYGYTF. In DNA form, the CDR3 reads TGTGCCAGCAGTGAATTGGCCGGTTTTTATGGCTACACCTTC.

The chain carries TRBV27 and TRBJ1-4, with no clear D. Germline assignment: CDR1 MNHEY and CDR2 SMNVEV (reference sequence). The V end lost 6 bases, the J end lost 5 bases, and 13 bases lay between the germline ends. The CDR3 length is 14 residues. In DNA form, the CDR3 reads TGTGCCAGCAGCAACCGGGCGGCGAATGAAAAACTGTTTTTT. This encodes CASSNRAANEKLFF.

The CDR3 nucleotides read TGTGCCAGCAGTTTCGGGCCACAGATCAACGAGCAGTACTTC. Translation gives CASSFGPQINEQYF. The chain combines TRBV28 with TRBJ2-7; D gene ambiguous. This CDR3 is 14 amino acids long. The V gene's germline CDR1 is MDHEN and CDR2 SYDVKM. V was shortened by 3 bases and J by 5 bases, with 14 bases between the two germline ends.

The chain carries TRBV30 and TRBJ2-4; 9 bases are a match to TRBD2. Germline CDR1 is GTSNPN and CDR2 is SVGIG (reference sequence). This CDR3 contains 16 residues. The V gene end was trimmed by 8 bases and the J gene end by 3 bases; junction bases not matched to a gene: 14. CDR3 DNA: TGTGCCATGGGGAGGGCAGCGGGAGGATACAAAAACATTCAGTACTTC. Translating it yields CAMGRAAGGYKNIQYF.